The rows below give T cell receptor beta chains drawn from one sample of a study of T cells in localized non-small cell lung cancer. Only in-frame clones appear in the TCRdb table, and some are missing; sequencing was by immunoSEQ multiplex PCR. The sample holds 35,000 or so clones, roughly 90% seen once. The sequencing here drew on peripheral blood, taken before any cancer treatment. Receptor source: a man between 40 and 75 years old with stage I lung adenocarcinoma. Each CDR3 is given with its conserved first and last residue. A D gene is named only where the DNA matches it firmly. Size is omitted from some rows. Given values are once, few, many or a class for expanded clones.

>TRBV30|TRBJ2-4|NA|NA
CASTTTRGLAKNIQYF
TGTGCCTCAACAACTACTCGAGGCCTAGCCAAAAACATTCAGTACTTC
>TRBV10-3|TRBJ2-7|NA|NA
CAISEFSNEQYF
TGTGCCATCAGTGAGTTCAGCAACGAGCAGTACTTC
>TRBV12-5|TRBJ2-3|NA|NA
CASGLADTQYF
TGTGCTAGTGGTTTGGCAGATACGCAGTATTTT
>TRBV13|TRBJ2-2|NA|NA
CASSLESSPGELFF
TGTGCCAGCAGCTTAGAGTCCAGCCCCGGGGAGCTGTTTTTT
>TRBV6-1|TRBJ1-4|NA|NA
CASRPFFATNEKLFF
TGTGCCAGCAGACCCTTCTTTGCAACTAATGAAAAACTGTTTTTT
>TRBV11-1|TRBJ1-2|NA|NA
CASSLRVSDGYTF
TGTGCCAGCAGCCTCAGGGTTTCTGATGGCTACACCTTC
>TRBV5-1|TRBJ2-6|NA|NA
CASSLGGTRSKSGANVLTF
TGCGCCAGCAGCTTGGGGGGGACCCGAAGCAAATCTGGGGCCAACGTCCTGACTTTC
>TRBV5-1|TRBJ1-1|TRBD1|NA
CASSSRQGSTEAFF
TGCGCCAGCAGCTCAAGACAGGGGAGCACTGAAGCTTTCTTT
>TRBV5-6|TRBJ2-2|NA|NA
CASSLKGANTGELFF
TGTGCCAGCAGCTTGAAGGGAGCGAACACCGGGGAGCTGTTTTTT
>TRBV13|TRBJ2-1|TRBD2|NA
CASSLGGAGAREQFF
TGTGCCAGCAGCTTAGGCGGGGCGGGAGCCCGTGAGCAGTTCTTC
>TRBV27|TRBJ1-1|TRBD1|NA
CASSLTGTTEAFF
TGTGCCAGCAGTTTGACAGGGACCACTGAAGCTTTCTTT
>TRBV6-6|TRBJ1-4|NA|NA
CASSKQGIKEKLFF
TGTGCCAGCAGCAAACAGGGTATAAAGGAAAAACTGTTTTTT
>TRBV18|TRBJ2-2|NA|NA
CASSPPSGELFF
TGTGCCAGCTCACCACCGTCGGGGGAGCTGTTTTTT
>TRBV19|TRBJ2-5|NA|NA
CASMSRTETQYF
TGTGCCAGTATGTCCCGTACCGAGACCCAGTACTTC
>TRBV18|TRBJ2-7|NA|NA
CASSSLRHYEQYF
TGTGCCAGCTCTTCCCTAAGGCATTACGAGCAGTACTTC
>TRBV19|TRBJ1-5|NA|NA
CASSIAGPVNSNQPQHF
TGTGCCAGTAGTATCGCGGGCCCCGTGAATAGCAATCAGCCCCAGCATTTT
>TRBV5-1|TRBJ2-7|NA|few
CASSPSGATRYEQYF
TGCGCCAGCAGCCCCTCAGGGGCCACCCGCTACGAGCAGTACTTC
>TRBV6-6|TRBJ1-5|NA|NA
CASSEGSQPQHF
TGTGCCAGCAGTGAGGGGTCTCAGCCCCAGCATTTT
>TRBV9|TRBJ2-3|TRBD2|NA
CASSVEQRGALDTQYF
TGTGCCAGCAGCGTAGAGCAGCGGGGGGCCCTGGATACGCAGTATTTT
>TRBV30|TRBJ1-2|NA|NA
CAWSVTGSGGYTF
TGTGCCTGGAGTGTAACAGGGAGTGGCGGCTACACCTTC
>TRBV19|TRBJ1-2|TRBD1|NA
CASIQTGRGGVNYGYTF
TGTGCCAGTATCCAGACAGGCAGGGGGGGCGTGAACTATGGCTACACCTTC
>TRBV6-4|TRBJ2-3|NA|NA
CAIHRTDTDTQYF
TGTGCCATCCACCGGACAGACACAGATACGCAGTATTTT
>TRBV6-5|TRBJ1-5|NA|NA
CASRATGKGPQHF
TGTGCCAGCAGAGCAACAGGGAAAGGGCCCCAGCATTTT
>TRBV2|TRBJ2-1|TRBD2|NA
CARRTSGGISYNEQFF
TGTGCCCGTCGGACTAGCGGGGGGATTTCCTACAATGAGCAGTTCTTC
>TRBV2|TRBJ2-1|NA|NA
CASSVGVLTNEQFF
TGTGCCAGCAGTGTCGGGGTCCTAACGAATGAGCAGTTCTTC
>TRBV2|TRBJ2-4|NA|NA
CASMRRVGIQYF
TGTGCCAGCATGAGACGAGTGGGCATTCAGTACTTC
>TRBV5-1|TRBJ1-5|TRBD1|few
CASSAGTGWHF
TGCGCCAGCAGCGCCGGGACAGGGTGGCATTTT
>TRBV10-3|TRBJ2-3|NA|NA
CAISGGGRSSTDTQYF
TGTGCCATCAGTGGTGGAGGGAGATCTAGCACAGATACGCAGTATTTT
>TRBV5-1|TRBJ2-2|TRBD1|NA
CASSPGQGFVHTGELFF
TGCGCCAGCAGTCCGGGACAGGGGTTCGTGCACACCGGGGAGCTGTTTTTT
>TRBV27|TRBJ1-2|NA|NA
CASSRDGTNYGYTF
TGTGCCAGCTCTCGGGACGGGACCAACTATGGCTACACCTTC
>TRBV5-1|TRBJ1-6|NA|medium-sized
CASSWGEAPNSPLHF
TGCGCCAGCAGCTGGGGTGAGGCCCCGAATTCACCCCTCCACTTT